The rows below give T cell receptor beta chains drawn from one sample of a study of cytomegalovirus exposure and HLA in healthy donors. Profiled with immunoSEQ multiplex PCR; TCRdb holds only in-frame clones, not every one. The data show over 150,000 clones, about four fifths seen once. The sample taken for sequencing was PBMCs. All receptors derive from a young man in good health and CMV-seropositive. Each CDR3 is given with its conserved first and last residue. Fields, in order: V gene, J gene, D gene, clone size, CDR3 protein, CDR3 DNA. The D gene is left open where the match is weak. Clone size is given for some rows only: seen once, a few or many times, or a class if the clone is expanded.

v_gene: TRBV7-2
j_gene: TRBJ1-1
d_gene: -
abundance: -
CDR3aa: CASSLVREGEAFF
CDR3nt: TGTGCCAGCAGCTTAGTCAGGGAGGGGGAAGCTTTCTTT

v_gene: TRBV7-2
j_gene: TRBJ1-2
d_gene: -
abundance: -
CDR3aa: CASSQDRNYGYTF
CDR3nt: TGTGCCAGCAGCCAGGACAGAAACTATGGCTACACCTTC

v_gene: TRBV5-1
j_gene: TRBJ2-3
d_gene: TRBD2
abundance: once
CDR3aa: CASSSGLAGVGDTQYF
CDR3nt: TGCGCCAGCAGCTCGGGACTAGCGGGAGTTGGCGATACGCAGTATTTT

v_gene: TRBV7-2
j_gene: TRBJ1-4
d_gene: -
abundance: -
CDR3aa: CASSLGASEKLFF
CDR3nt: TGTGCCAGCAGCTTAGGGGCAAGTGAAAAACTGTTTTTT

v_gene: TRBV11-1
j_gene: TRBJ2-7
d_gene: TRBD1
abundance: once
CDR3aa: CASSLGTGVVYEQYF
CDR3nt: TGTGCCAGCAGCTTAGGGACAGGGGTAGTCTACGAGCAGTACTTC

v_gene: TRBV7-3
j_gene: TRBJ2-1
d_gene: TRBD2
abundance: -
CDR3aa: CASREGTSGTNEQFF
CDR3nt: TGTGCCAGCAGAGAAGGGACTAGCGGGACCAATGAGCAGTTCTTC

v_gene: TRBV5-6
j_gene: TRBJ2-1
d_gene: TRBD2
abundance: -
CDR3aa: CASSLLGLAEGTYEQFF
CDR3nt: TGTGCCAGCAGCTTGCTGGGACTAGCGGAGGGGACATACGAGCAGTTCTTC

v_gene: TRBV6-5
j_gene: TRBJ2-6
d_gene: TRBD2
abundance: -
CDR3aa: CASSYGGAGANVLTF
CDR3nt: TGTGCCAGCAGTTATGGGGGGGCTGGGGCCAACGTCCTGACTTTC

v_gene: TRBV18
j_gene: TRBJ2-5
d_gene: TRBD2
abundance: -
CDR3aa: CASSPPSGGQETQYF
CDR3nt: TGTGCCAGCTCACCACCGAGCGGGGGACAAGAGACCCAGTACTTC

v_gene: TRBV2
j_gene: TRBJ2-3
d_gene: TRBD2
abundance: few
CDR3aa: CASSSTSGVSTDTQYF
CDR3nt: TGTGCCAGCAGTTCGACTAGCGGGGTTAGCACAGATACGCAGTATTTT

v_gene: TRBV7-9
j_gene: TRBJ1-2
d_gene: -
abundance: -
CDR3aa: CASSPPGRLYGYTF
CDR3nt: TGTGCCAGCAGCCCCCCCGGCAGGTTATATGGCTACACCTTC

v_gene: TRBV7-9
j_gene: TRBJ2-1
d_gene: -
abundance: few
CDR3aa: CASSPSRVFDEQFF
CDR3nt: TGTGCCAGCAGCCCAAGTCGGGTTTTCGATGAGCAGTTCTTC

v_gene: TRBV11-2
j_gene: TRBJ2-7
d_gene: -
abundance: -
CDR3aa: CASSPSQGGFYEQYF
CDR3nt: TGTGCCAGCAGCCCGTCCCAGGGTGGGTTCTACGAGCAGTACTTC

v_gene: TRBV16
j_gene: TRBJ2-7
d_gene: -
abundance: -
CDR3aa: CASSQSGAQYF
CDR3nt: TGTGCCAGCAGCCAATCGGGGGCACAGTACTTC

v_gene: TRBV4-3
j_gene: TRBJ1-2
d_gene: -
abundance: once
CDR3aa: CASSQDRYGRDGYTF
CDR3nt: TGCGCCAGCAGCCAAGATAGGTACGGGAGGGATGGCTACACCTTC

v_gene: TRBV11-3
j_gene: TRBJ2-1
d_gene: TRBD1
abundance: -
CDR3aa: CASSSRDRDINEQFF
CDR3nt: TGTGCCAGCAGCAGCCGGGACAGGGATATCAATGAGCAGTTCTTC

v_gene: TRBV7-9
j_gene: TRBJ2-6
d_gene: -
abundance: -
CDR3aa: CASSLSYRVSANVLTF
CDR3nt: TGTGCCAGCAGCTTGTCCTACAGGGTGTCGGCCAACGTCCTGACTTTC

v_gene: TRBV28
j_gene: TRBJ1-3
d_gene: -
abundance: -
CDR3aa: CASSPSVYSGNTIYF
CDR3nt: TGTGCCAGCAGCCCATCGGTATACTCTGGAAACACCATATATTTT

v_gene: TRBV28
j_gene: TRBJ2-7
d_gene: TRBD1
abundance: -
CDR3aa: CASSGQVSSYEQYF
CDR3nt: TGTGCCAGCAGTGGACAGGTGAGCTCCTACGAGCAGTACTTC

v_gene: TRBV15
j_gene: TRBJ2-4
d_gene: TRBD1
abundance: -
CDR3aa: CATSRNRDRGLSIQYF
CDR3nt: TGTGCCACCAGCAGGAACCGGGACAGGGGGCTGAGCATTCAGTACTTC